This passage covers 16 T cell receptor beta chains from one sample sequenced in a study of cytotoxic CD8 clonotypes in ibrutinib-treated CLL. The assay was immunoSEQ multiplex PCR, and TCRdb's table has in-frame clones only and misses some. The sample carries tens of thousands of clones, around 78% recorded once. Sequencing used PBMCs, obtained after 24 months of ibrutinib treatment. These receptors all stem from a human donor with chronic lymphocytic leukemia.

The CDR3 nucleotides read TGTGCCAGCAGCCGTGACAGGGGGACAGATACGCAGTATTTT. Its translation is CASSRDRGTDTQYF. This chain uses TRBV6-6 with TRBJ2-3; 9 positions agree with TRBD1. The CDR3 runs 14 residues. Germline values: CDR1 MNHNY, CDR2 SVGAGI (reference sequence). V shed 6 bases and J 3 bases; nucleotides not matched to a gene: 4.

This rearrangement joins TRBV11-2 to TRBJ2-7; 10 bases are shared with TRBD2. The trim removed 2 bases at V and 2 bases at J, leaving 9 bases unmatched. In germline, CDR1 is SGHAT, CDR2 FQNNGV. The CDR3 is made up of 17 amino acids. Here the CDR3 DNA reads TGTGCCAGCAGCTTAAATCTCGGGACTAGCGAGACCTACGAGCAGTACTTC. It specifies CASSLNLGTSETYEQYF.

The chain recombines TRBV6-6 with TRBJ2-7, with D possibly being TRBD2 (5 bases). CDR1 and CDR2 from the germline V gene are MNHNY and SVGAGI (reference sequence). This CDR3 has 15 amino acids. Trimming took 1 base from V and 3 from J, leaving 13 bases between them. CDR3 nucleotides: TGTGCCAGCAGTTACTTCGGGGAAGGTATCTACGAGCAGTACTTC. Its translation is CASSYFGEGIYEQYF.

The chain combines TRBV6-5 with TRBJ2-7; 9 positions match TRBD1. V lost 7 bases to trimming and J lost 4 bases; unmatched junction nucleotides: 8. The CDR3 is 14 amino acids. Germline V gene sequence: CDR1 MNHEY, CDR2 SVGAGI. This CDR3 reads CASKHRDRVYEQYF. DNA of the CDR3: TGTGCCAGCAAACACCGGGACAGGGTGTACGAGCAGTACTTC.

Only a few counts were recorded for this clone. The chain is built from TRBV6-1 and TRBJ1-2; 9 nucleotides agree with TRBD1. The CDR3 totals 14 residues. Germline CDR1 MNHNS, CDR2 SASEGT. Trimming at V came to 5 bases and at J to 5 bases, leaving 6 bases not matched to a gene. In nucleotides, the CDR3 is TGTGCCAGCAGTTCGACAGGGGGGTCGTATGGCTACACCTTC. It yields the protein CASSSTGGSYGYTF.

This clone has just a few counts. The chain employs TRBV7-3 and TRBJ2-1; D remains ambiguous. Germline loops: CDR1 SGHTA, CDR2 FQGTGA. Trimming shortened V by 2 bases and J by 7 bases, and 6 bases separated the two germline ends. This CDR3 region has 12 residues. The CDR3 bases are TGTGCCAGCAGCTTAGTCGGGAATGAGCAGTTCTTC. Translation gives CASSLVGNEQFF.

The V gene is TRBV5-1, the J gene TRBJ2-2; a weak D match, TRBD1 (6 bases). The ends were cut back, 2 bases at V and 4 bases at J, with 12 bases in the middle. Germline values: CDR1 SGHRS, CDR2 YFSETQ. The CDR3 has 15 residues. CDR3 residues: CASSLMGAATGELFF. CDR3 in DNA: TGCGCCAGCAGCTTAATGGGGGCGGCCACCGGGGAGCTGTTTTTT.

The rearrangement links TRBV18 to TRBJ1-5, with 10 bases identical to TRBD1. The germline V gene encodes CDR1 KGHSH and CDR2 LQKENI. The CDR3 extends over 16 amino acids. With V trimmed by 3 bases and J by 2 bases, 4 bases remained unmatched. The CDR3 nucleotides read TGTGCCAGCTCACCTACCGGGACAGGGGGCAATCAGCCCCAGCATTTT. This gives the protein CASSPTGTGGNQPQHF.

This chain connects TRBV7-9 to TRBJ2-5; 7 nucleotides match TRBD1. CDR1 SEHNR and CDR2 FQNEAQ come from the germline V gene (reference sequence). With 5 bases clipped from V and 2 bases from J, the junction kept 8 bases outside the gene matches. The CDR3 runs to 15 residues. The CDR3 sequence: CASSRSDRFQETQYF. As DNA, the CDR3 is TGTGCCAGCAGCCGCTCGGACAGGTTTCAAGAGACCCAGTACTTC. Combining the CDR3 with reference TRBV7-9 and TRBJ2-5 gives the whole variable domain DTGVSQNPRHKITKRGQNVTFRCDPISEHNRLYWYRQTLGQGPEFLTYFQNEAQLEKSRLLSDRFSAERPKGSFSTLEIQRTEQGDSAMYLCASSRSDRFQETQYFGPGTRLLVL.

J is TRBJ2-3 and V is TRBV11-2; D call uncertain. CDR3 size: 13 residues. The germline V gene encodes CDR1 SGHAT and CDR2 FQNNGV. Trimming removed 4 bases from V and 3 bases from J, with 8 bases in between. This CDR3 reads CASSSMGTDTQYF. The DNA for the CDR3 is TGTGCCAGCAGCTCCATGGGTACAGATACGCAGTATTTT.

This clone was recorded a few times. The V gene is TRBV2, the J gene TRBJ1-2; D remains ambiguous. CDR1 and CDR2 (germline): SNHLY, FYNNEI. The V end was cut by 1 base, the J end by 0 bases, with 3 bases between. The CDR3 runs to 13 residues. The CDR3 DNA reads TGTGCCAGCAGTGAAGGGACTAACTATGGCTACACCTTC. This sequence encodes CASSEGTNYGYTF.

This chain links TRBV5-1 with TRBJ1-2, with D perhaps TRBD1 (5 bases). Trimming stripped 4 bases from V and 1 base from J, with 14 bases between. Germline CDR1 reads SGHRS; CDR2 reads YFSETQ. This CDR3 region has 15 residues. For the CDR3, the DNA is TGCGCCAGCAGCACAAAAACAGGAGTTAACTATGGCTACACCTTC. Its protein is CASSTKTGVNYGYTF.

CDR3 nucleotide sequence: TGCGCCAGCAGCTTCTCCGGGGCTAGCAATCAGCCCCAGCATTTT. It yields the protein CASSFSGASNQPQHF. This chain joins TRBV5-1 and TRBJ1-5; the D gene is possibly TRBD1 (5 bases). V lost 2 bases to trimming and J lost 0 bases, with 9 bases between them. The length of the CDR3 is 15 residues. Per germline, CDR1 SGHRS and CDR2 YFSETQ.

The chain employs TRBV7-8 and TRBJ2-5; TRBD1 matches 7 bases. CDR1 and CDR2 from the germline V gene are SGHVS and FQNEAQ. The CDR3 contains 13 residues. Germline trimming cut 3 bases from V and 4 bases from J; bases unmatched to any gene: 2. CDR3 loop: CASSFTGVETQYF. CDR3 DNA: TGTGCCAGCAGCTTTACAGGGGTAGAGACCCAGTACTTC.

This rearrangement joins TRBV19 to TRBJ2-7, with D uncertain. This CDR3 is 15 amino acids long. The V end was cut by 4 bases, the J end by 3 bases, with 16 bases between. Germline V gene data show CDR1 as LNHDA and CDR2 as SQIVND (reference sequence). CDR3 nucleotide sequence: TGTGCCAGTAGTACTTTCCCCGGTGATGTCTACGAGCAGTACTTC. Amino acid sequence: CASSTFPGDVYEQYF.

This chain joins TRBV6-1 and TRBJ2-2; D is undetermined. The germline gives CDR1 MNHNS, CDR2 SASEGT. The germline V and J ends were trimmed by 1 base and 2 bases, with 14 bases remaining between them. This CDR3 region has 17 residues. In DNA, the CDR3 is TGTGCCAGCAGTGAAGTAGTAGGCGCAGGAAACACCGGGGAGCTGTTTTTT. Its translation: CASSEVVGAGNTGELFF.